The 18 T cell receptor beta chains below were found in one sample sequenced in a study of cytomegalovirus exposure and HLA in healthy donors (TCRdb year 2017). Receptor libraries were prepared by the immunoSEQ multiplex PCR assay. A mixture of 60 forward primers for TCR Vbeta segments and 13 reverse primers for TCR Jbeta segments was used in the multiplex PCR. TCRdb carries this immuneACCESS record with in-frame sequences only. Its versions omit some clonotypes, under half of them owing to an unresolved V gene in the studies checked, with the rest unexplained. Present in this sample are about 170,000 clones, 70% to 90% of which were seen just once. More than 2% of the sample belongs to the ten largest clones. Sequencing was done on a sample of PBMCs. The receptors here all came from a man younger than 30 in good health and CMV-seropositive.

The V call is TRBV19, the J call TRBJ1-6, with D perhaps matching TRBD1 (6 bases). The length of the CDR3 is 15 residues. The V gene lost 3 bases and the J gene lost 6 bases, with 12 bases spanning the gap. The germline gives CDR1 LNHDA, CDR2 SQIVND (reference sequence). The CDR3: CASSMDSVGNSPLHF. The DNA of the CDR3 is TGTGCCAGTAGTATGGACAGCGTGGGTAATTCACCCCTCCACTTT.

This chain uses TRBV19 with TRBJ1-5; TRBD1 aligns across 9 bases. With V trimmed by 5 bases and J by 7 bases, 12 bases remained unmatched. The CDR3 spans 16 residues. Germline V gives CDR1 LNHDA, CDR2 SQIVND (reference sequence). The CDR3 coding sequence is TGTGCCAGTAGTCGTCCCGGGACAGGGTACGGCCAGCCCCAGCATTTT. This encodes CASSRPGTGYGQPQHF.

CDR3 in DNA: TGTGCCAGCAGCTTAGCCCTTGTACTAGCGGGGTCACAAGAGACCCAGTACTTC. Translation gives CASSLALVLAGSQETQYF. The rearrangement uses TRBV7-6 and TRBJ2-5; 10 bases map to TRBD2. The CDR3 is made up of 18 amino acids. Germline trimming cut 0 bases from V and 2 bases from J; bases unmatched to any gene: 9. CDR1 and CDR2 (germline): SGHVS, FNYEAQ.

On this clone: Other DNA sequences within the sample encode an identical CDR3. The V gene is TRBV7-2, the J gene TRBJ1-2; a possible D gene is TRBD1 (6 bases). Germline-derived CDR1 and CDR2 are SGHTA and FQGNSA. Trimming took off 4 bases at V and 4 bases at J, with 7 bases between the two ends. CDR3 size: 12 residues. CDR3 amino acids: CASSSQGYGYTF. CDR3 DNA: TGTGCCAGCAGCTCACAGGGCTATGGCTACACCTTC. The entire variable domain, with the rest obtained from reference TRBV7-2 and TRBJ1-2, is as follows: GAGVSQSPSNKVTEKGKDVELRCDPISGHTALYWYRQSLGQGLEFLIYFQGNSAPDKSGLPSDRFSAERTGGSVSTLTIQRTQQEDSAVYLCASSSQGYGYTFGSGTRLTVV.

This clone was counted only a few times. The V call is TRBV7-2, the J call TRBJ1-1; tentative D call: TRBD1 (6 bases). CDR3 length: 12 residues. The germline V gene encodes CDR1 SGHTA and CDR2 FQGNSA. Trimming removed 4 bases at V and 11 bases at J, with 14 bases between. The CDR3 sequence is CASSSGQTNAFF. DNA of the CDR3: TGTGCCAGCAGCTCAGGACAGACTAACGCTTTCTTT.

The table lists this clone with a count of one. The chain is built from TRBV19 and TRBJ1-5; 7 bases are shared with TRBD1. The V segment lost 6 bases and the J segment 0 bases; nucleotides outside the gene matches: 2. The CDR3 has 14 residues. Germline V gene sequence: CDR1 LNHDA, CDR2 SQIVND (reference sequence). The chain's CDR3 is CASRTGFSNQPQHF. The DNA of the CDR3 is TGTGCCAGTAGGACAGGGTTTAGCAATCAGCCCCAGCATTTT.

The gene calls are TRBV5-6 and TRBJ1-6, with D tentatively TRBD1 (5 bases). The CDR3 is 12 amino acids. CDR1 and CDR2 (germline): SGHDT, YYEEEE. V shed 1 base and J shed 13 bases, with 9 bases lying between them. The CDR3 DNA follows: TGTGCCAGCAGCTTGCAGGGTCGGCCCCTCCACTTT. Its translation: CASSLQGRPLHF.

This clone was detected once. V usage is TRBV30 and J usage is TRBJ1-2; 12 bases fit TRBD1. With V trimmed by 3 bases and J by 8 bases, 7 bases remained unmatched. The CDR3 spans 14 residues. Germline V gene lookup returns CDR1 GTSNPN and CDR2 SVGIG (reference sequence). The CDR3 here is CAWSGTGGGGGYTF. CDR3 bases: TGTGCCTGGAGCGGGACAGGGGGCGGAGGGGGCTACACCTTC.

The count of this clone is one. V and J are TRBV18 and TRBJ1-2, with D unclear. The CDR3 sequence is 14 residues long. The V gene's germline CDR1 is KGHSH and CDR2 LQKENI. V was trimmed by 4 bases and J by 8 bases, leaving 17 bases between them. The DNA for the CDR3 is TGTGCCAGCTCACTCCCTCGCCTTGCTCAGGGCTACACCTTC. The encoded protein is CASSLPRLAQGYTF.

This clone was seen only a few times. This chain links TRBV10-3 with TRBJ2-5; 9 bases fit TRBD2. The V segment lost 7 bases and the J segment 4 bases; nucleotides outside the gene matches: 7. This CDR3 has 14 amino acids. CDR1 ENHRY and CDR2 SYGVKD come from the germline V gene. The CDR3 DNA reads TGTGCCATCAACGGCGGGGGGGCCGGAGAGACCCAGTACTTC. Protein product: CAINGGGAGETQYF.

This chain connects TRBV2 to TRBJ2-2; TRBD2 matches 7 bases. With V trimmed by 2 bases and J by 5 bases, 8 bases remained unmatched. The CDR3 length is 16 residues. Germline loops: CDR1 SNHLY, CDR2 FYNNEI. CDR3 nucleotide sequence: TGTGCCAGCAGTGAAATGGGCGGGGGAGGAACCGGGGAGCTGTTTTTT. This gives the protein CASSEMGGGGTGELFF.

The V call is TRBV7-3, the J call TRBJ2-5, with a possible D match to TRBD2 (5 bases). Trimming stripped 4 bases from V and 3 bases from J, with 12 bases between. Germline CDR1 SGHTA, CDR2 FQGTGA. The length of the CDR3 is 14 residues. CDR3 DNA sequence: TGTGCCAGCAGCTCCCGCGCGGGTAAAGAGACCCAGTACTTC. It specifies CASSSRAGKETQYF.

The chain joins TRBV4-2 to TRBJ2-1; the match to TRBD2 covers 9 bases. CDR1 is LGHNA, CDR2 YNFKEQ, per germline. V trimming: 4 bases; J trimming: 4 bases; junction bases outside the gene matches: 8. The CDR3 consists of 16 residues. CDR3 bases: TGTGCCAGCAGCCTAACGCGGGGGGGTACATACAATGAGCAGTTCTTC. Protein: CASSLTRGGTYNEQFF.

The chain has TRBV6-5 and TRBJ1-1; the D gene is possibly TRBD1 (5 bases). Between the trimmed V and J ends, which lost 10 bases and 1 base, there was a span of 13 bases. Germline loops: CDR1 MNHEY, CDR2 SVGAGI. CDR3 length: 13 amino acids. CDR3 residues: CATKGFGNTEAFF. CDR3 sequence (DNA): TGTGCCACTAAGGGGTTTGGGAACACTGAAGCTTTCTTT.

The CDR3 here is CASNLTEDRTHSNQPQHF. Here the CDR3 DNA reads TGTGCCAGCAACCTAACCGAGGACAGAACCCATAGCAATCAGCCCCAGCATTTT. This sequence joins TRBV21-1 and TRBJ1-5; the table's D call, TRBD1, was not checked against the DNA. TRBV21-1 is a documented pseudogene. The CDR3 has 18 amino acids.

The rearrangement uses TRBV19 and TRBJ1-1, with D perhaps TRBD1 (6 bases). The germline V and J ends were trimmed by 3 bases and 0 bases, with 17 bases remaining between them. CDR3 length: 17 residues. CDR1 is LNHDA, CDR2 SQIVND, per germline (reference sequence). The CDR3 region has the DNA TGTGCCAGTAGTATTAGTAAATCCAGACAGGTGAACACTGAAGCTTTCTTT. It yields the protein CASSISKSRQVNTEAFF.

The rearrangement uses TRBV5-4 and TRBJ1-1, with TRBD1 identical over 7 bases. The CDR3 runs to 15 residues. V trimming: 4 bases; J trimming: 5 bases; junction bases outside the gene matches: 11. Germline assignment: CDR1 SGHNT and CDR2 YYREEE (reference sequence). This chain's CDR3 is CASSRPKGGGTEAFF. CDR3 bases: TGTGCCAGCAGCCGGCCTAAAGGGGGCGGAACTGAAGCTTTCTTT.

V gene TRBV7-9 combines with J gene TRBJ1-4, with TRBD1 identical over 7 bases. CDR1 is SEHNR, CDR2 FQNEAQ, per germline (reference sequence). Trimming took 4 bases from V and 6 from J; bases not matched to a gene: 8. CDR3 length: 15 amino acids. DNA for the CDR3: TGTGCCAGCAGCTCCTTGGACAGGAATGATGAAAAACTGTTTTTT. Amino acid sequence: CASSSLDRNDEKLFF.